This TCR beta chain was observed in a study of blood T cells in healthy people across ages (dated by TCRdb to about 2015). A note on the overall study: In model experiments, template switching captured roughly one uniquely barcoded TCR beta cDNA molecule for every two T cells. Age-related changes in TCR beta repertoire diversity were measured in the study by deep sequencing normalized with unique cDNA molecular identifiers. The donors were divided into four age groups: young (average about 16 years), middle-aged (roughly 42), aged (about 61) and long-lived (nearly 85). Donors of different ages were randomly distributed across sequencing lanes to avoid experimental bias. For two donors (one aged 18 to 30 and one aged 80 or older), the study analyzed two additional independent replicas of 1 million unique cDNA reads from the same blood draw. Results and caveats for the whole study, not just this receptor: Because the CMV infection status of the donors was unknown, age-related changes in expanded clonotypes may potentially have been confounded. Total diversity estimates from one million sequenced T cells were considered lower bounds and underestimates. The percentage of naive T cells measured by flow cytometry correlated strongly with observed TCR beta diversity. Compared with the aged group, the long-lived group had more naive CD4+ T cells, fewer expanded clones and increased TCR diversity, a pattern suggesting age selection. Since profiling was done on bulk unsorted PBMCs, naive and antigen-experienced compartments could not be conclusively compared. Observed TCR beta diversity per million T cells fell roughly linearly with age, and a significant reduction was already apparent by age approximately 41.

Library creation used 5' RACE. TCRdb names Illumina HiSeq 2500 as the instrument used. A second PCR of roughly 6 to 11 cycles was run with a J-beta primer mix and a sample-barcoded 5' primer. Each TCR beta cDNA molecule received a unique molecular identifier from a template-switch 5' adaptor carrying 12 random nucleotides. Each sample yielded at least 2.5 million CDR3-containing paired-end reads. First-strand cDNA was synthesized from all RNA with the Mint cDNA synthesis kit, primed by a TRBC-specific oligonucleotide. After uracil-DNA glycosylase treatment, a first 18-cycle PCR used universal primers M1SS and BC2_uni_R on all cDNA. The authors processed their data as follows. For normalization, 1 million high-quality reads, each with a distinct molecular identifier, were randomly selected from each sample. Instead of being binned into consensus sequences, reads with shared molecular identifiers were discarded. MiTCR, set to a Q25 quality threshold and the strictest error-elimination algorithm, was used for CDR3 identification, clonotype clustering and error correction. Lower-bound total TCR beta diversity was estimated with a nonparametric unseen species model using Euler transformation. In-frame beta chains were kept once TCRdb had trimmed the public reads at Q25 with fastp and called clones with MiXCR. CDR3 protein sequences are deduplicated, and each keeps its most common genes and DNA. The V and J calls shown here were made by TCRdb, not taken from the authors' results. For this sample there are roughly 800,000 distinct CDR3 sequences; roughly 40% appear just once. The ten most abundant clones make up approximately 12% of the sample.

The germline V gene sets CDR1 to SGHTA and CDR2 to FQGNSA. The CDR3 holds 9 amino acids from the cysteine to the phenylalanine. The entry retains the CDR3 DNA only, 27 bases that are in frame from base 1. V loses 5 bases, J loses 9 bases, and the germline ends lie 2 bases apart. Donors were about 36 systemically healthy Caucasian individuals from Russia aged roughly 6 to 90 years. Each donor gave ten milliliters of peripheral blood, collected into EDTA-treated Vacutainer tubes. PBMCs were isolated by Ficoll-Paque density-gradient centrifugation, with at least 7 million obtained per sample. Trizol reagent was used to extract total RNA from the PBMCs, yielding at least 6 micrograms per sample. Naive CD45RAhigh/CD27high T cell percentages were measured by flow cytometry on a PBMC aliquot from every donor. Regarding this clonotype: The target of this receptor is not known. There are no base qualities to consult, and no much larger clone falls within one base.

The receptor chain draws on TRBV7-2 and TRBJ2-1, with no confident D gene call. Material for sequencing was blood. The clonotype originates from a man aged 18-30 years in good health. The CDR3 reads CASSPEQFF. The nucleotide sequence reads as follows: TGTGCCAGCAGCCCTGAGCAGTTCTTC.